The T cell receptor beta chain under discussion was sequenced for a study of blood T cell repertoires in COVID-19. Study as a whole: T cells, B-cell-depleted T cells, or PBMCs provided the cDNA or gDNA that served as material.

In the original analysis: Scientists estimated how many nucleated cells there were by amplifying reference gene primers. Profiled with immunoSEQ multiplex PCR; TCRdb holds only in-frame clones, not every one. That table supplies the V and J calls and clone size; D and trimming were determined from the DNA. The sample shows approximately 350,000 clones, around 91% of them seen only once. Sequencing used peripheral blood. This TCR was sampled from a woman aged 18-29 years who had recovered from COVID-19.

The CDR3 loop reads CASSPPTWTGGVLDTEAFF. CDR3 DNA: TGTGCCAGCAGTCCTCCCACCTGGACAGGAGGGGTCTTGGACACTGAAGCTTTCTTT. The gene calls are TRBV6-6 and TRBJ1-1; 7 bases align to TRBD1. The length of the CDR3 is 19 residues. The V gene's germline CDR1 is MNHNY and CDR2 SVGAGI (reference sequence). V lost 5 bases and J lost 3; bases outside the gene matches: 21.